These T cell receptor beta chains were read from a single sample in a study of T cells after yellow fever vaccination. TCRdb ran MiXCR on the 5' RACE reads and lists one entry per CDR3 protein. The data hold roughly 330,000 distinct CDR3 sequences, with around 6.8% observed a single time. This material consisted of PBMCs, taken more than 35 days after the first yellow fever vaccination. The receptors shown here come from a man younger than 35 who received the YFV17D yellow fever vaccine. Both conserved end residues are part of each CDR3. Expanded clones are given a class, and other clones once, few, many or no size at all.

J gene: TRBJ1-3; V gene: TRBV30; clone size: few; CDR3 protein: CASRDIAFMPGNTIYF
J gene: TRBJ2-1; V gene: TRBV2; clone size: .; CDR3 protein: CASRTSGINNEQFF
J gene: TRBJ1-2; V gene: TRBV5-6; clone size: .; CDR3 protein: CASSFGDRGNLGHGYTF
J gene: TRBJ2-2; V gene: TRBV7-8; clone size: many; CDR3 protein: CASRREGGFTFGELFF
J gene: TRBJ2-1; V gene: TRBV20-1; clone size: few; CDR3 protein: CSAPTSGGYYNEQFF
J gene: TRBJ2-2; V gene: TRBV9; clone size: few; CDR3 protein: CASSEDPDTGELFF
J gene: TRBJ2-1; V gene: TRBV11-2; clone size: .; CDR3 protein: CASSRIAGEYNEQFF
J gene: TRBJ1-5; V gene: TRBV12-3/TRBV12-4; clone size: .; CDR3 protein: CASTPGPRNQPQHF
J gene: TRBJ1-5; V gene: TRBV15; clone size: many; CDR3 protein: CATSRDVAGPSNQPQHF
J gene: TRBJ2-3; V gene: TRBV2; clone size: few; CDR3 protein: CASRVAGGTQYF
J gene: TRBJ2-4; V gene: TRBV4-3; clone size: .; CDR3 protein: CASSRNPTGNSRSIQYF
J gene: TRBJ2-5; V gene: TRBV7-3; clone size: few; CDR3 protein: CASSPTSGLEGGQETQYF
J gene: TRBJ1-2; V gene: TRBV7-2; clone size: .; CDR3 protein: CASSPRGPANYGYTF
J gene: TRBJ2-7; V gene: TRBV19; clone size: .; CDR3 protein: CASRLGGSYEQYF
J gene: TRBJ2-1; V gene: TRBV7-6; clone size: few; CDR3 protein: CASSLAPGVLNEQFF